Listed below are T cell receptor beta chains from one sample, sequenced in a study of blood T cell repertoires in COVID-19. Sequenced by immunoSEQ multiplex PCR; TCRdb stores in-frame clones only, minus some. Of about 260,000 clones detected, 88% appear once; the ten largest clones hold 1.2%. The sequenced sample was PBMCs or T cells enriched from blood (not recorded which). The receptors shown here come from a woman aged 40 to 55 with acute COVID-19. CDR3s leave out the opening cysteine and the closing phenylalanine or tryptophan. Fields, in order: D gene, J gene, clone size, V gene, CDR3 protein. The D gene is left open where the match is weak. Some rows have no size entry. The others give once, few or many, or a class for an expanded clone.

TRBD1 TRBJ1-4 . TRBV29-1 SVLPGGISNEKLF
. TRBJ2-7 . TRBV27 ASSSSLREQY
TRBD2 TRBJ2-3 . TRBV9 ASSVQPTSGIYTDTQY
TRBD1 TRBJ1-1 . TRBV11-2 ASSIRTGWNTEAF
. TRBJ1-2 . TRBV11-2 ASSLDAEGYT
. TRBJ2-5 . TRBV11-2 ASSLGRQETQY
. TRBJ1-2 . TRBV30 AWSVGSAGSAYGYT
TRBD2 TRBJ2-2 many TRBV6-2/TRBV6-3 ASSLGLAGVYTGELF
TRBD1 TRBJ2-2 . TRBV12-5 ASGFSRTGGYTGELF
. TRBJ2-5 . TRBV7-8 ASSRSSAETQY
TRBD1 TRBJ1-2 . TRBV6-5 ASMIPGQGRRGYT
. TRBJ2-1 . TRBV29-1 SVARGSSYNEQF
TRBD1 TRBJ1-2 . TRBV12-5 ASGPGQGYGYT
TRBD1 TRBJ1-2 . TRBV27 ASSHAVQGAEGYT
TRBD2 TRBJ2-3 . TRBV7-8 ASSLSSGRAMTQY
. TRBJ2-5 . TRBV4-3 ASSTRTKETQY
. TRBJ1-2 . TRBV2 ASSEAGGADGYT
TRBD1 TRBJ1-2 . TRBV19 ASNPDRGLNYGYT
TRBD2 TRBJ2-7 . TRBV20-1 SASSAGVSYEQY
. TRBJ1-2 . TRBV20-1 SASMQGVIFGYT
. TRBJ1-1 . TRBV27 ASSLFADSEAF
. TRBJ1-2 once TRBV27 ASSLGGGQGYGYT
. TRBJ2-7 . TRBV3-1/TRBV3-2 ASSQVPAVGYEQY
. TRBJ2-5 . TRBV5-4 ASSLPEETQY
. TRBJ2-2 . TRBV4-3 ASRPGYSSGELF
. TRBJ1-2 . TRBV6-2/TRBV6-3 ASSYSFPGSLLVYGYT
TRBD2 TRBJ2-1 . TRBV7-8 ASSFLSTSGISYNEQF
. TRBJ2-3 . TRBV25-1 ASSDVAGVADTQY
. TRBJ1-1 . TRBV9 ASSVVVGGFTEAF
. TRBJ1-1 . TRBV18 ASSSTRAQNTEAF
TRBD1 TRBJ2-7 . TRBV18 ASSPRGPLPGQKGETTLYEQY
TRBD1 TRBJ2-7 . TRBV3-1/TRBV3-2 ASSPWGTGVEQY
TRBD1 TRBJ1-2 . TRBV4-3 ASSRQIRGHGYT
TRBD2 TRBJ2-1 . TRBV29-1 SVVGLAGGPGPF
TRBD1 TRBJ1-2 . TRBV13 ASSFTTGGDLDGYT
TRBD1 TRBJ1-1 . TRBV2 ASRLIAGQGINTEAF
. TRBJ1-1 . TRBV3-1/TRBV3-2 ASSQESTRAF
TRBD1 TRBJ2-1 . TRBV7-9 ASSLRDRGPEQF
TRBD2 TRBJ2-1 . TRBV7-7 ASSLVSGSYNEQF
. TRBJ1-5 few TRBV6-5 ASSYEGNQPQH
TRBD1 TRBJ1-2 . TRBV5-6 ASSPGTGLDGYT
. TRBJ2-3 . TRBV5-1 ASRETGLSTDTQY
. TRBJ2-3 . TRBV7-2 ASSSGYNTDTQY